Shown below are 18 T cell receptor beta chains from a single sample sequenced in a study of CD8+CD57+ T cells in acquired aplastic anemia. It was genomic DNA that served as the template for profiling TCR beta VDJ and CDR3. TCRdb reanalysed the reads using MiXCR and keeps one entry per CDR3 protein. The table includes some 410,000 distinct CDR3 sequences, 60% to 80% detected once. Sequencing was performed on sorted CD4+, CD8+, or CD8+CD57+ T cells (not recorded which) from PBMCs. All receptors come from a human donor in good health, serving as a control.

In this sample, this clonotype turned up many times. V gene TRBV12-5 combines with J gene TRBJ2-1; D is perhaps TRBD1 (6 bases). The germline V gene encodes CDR1 LGHNT and CDR2 FRNRAP. The length of the CDR3 is 14 residues. Deletions cut 1 base from V and 5 bases from J, with 9 bases between. DNA of the CDR3: TGTGCTAGTGGTTTGGGAGGGACAAACAATGAGCAGTTCTTC. Translation: CASGLGGTNNEQFF.

As regards this clonotype: Compared with germline, one end of the junction differs, possibly owing to a read error. This rearrangement joins TRBV20-1 to TRBJ1-2; D uncertain. The CDR3 has 12 residues. Germline values: CDR1 DFQATT, CDR2 SNEGSKA (reference sequence). For the CDR3, the DNA is TGCAGCGCTAGAGTAGGTTCTGGCTACAACACCTTC. Translation gives CSARVGSGYNTF.

Worth noting for this clonotype: Since no conserved phenylalanine or tryptophan closes the CDR3, a read error is the likely cause. The DNA is omitted, as the CDR3 cannot be located on it reliably, and the CDR3 follows TCRdb's listing. The V call is TRBV7-2, the J call TRBJ1-5. The germline CDR1 and CDR2 sequences are SGHTA and FQGNSA. The length of the CDR3 is 13 amino acids, counting both ends. CDR3 residues: CASSLDLVLFGDE.

This clonotype was detected ten times or more. The chain combines TRBV20-1 with TRBJ1-1; D remains ambiguous. CDR1 is DFQATT and CDR2 is SNEGSKA in the germline V gene (reference sequence). The CDR3 contains 14 residues. Trimming pared 3 bases from V and 1 base from J, leaving 12 bases between. In nucleotides, the CDR3 is TGCAGTGCTAGCGTAGGGTACCGGAACACTGAAGCTTTCTTT. Amino acids: CSASVGYRNTEAFF.

V and J are TRBV7-3 and TRBJ1-6, with TRBD1 as a possible D gene (5 bases). V was shortened by 5 bases and J by 18 bases, with 23 bases between the two germline ends. The CDR3 is made up of 14 amino acids. Germline V lookup: CDR1 SGHTA, CDR2 FQGTGA. The CDR3 region is CASSLDSNNGYTHF. DNA for the CDR3: TGTGCCAGCAGCCTAGACAGCAACAATGGCTATACCCACTTT.

The chain employs TRBV20-1 and TRBJ2-5; 7 bases fit TRBD1. The V gene end was trimmed by 2 bases and the J gene end by 9 bases; junction bases not matched to a gene: 15. Germline-derived CDR1 and CDR2 are DFQATT and SNEGSKA (reference sequence). The CDR3 is 15 residues long. In DNA, the CDR3 is TGCAGTGCTAGAAGTACGGGACAGTTCAATCAGCCCCAGTACTTC. Translation gives CSARSTGQFNQPQYF.

The chain couples TRBV19 to TRBJ1-4; D remains unclear. CDR3 length equals 13 residues. The germline CDR1 and CDR2 sequences are LNHDA and SQIVND (reference sequence). The germline V and J ends were trimmed by 5 bases and 8 bases, with 12 bases remaining between them. The CDR3 is CASSSPQAEKLFF. CDR3 sequence (DNA): TGTGCCAGTAGTTCCCCCCAAGCCGAAAAACTGTTTTTT.

As concerns this clonotype: An end of the junction differs from the germline gene, which may be a read error. V is TRBV7-2 and J is TRBJ2-7; D remains ambiguous. The V gene's germline CDR1 is SGHTA and CDR2 FQGNSA. CDR3 length equals 14 residues. CDR3 protein: CASSRPGSSDEQLF. The CDR3 DNA sequence: TGTGCCAGCAGCAGGCCCGGGTCATCTGACGAACAGCTGTTC.

CDR3 loop: CASNQGGPLGEAFF. DNA of the CDR3: TGTGCCAGCAATCAAGGGGGCCCCCTTGGTGAAGCTTTCTTT. This chain joins TRBV6-1 and TRBJ1-1, with 7 bases fitting TRBD1. Germline V lookup: CDR1 MNHNS, CDR2 SASEGT. CDR3 length: 14 residues. The trim removed 7 bases at V and 7 bases at J, leaving 12 bases unmatched.

The rearrangement uses TRBV9 and TRBJ2-2; 10 bases align to TRBD2. J gave up 0 bases and V 4 bases, and 15 bases lay outside the gene matches. The CDR3 is 20 residues long. From germline, CDR1 is SGDLS and CDR2 YYNGEE. This CDR3 is CASSLVWLAGATSNTGELFF. The CDR3 DNA reads TGTGCCAGCAGCTTAGTGTGGCTAGCGGGGGCGACCTCGAACACCGGGGAGCTGTTTTTT.

Note on this clonotype: The junction differs from germline at one of its ends, possibly a read error. CDR3 loop: CASSVGPVDTEAF. The DNA of the CDR3 is TGTGCCAGCAGCGTAGGACCCGTCGACACTGAAGCTTTC. This chain uses TRBV9 with TRBJ2-1, with D unclear. The CDR3 extends over 13 amino acids. From germline, CDR1 is SGDLS and CDR2 YYNGEE. The full variable domain, its missing parts supplied by reference TRBV9 and TRBJ2-1, is DSGVTQTPKHLITATGQRVTLRCSPRSGDLSVYWYQQSLDQGLQFLIQYYNGEERAKGNILERFSAQQFPDLHSELNLSSLELGDSALYFCASSVGPVDTEAFGPGTRLTVL.

This clonotype was seen ten or more times. V gene TRBV20-1 combines with J gene TRBJ2-3, with 10 positions matching TRBD1. The junction had 8 bases not matched to a gene; V was cut back by 5 bases and J by 3 bases. The V gene's germline CDR1 is DFQATT and CDR2 SNEGSKA (reference sequence). The length of the CDR3 is 15 residues. DNA for the CDR3: TGCAGTGCTTCCGTCGACAGGGGGCTAACAGATACGCAGTATTTT. As protein: CSASVDRGLTDTQYF.

On this clonotype: A junction end diverges from the germline sequence, so it may reflect a read error. The chain joins TRBV6-5 to TRBJ2-7, with a possible D match to TRBD2 (5 bases). Per the germline V gene, CDR1 is MNHEY and CDR2 is SVGAGI. This CDR3 has 13 residues. CDR3 in amino acids: CASSHSGAYEQYF. The CDR3 DNA reads TGTGCCAGCAGTCACTCCGGGGCCTACGAGCAGTACTTC.

At least ten counts were recorded for this clonotype. The CDR3 nucleotides read TGTGCCAGCAGCTATACAGGGAGGACAGATACGCAGTATTTT. Residues: CASSYTGRTDTQYF. The chain carries TRBV6-1 and TRBJ2-3, with D possibly called TRBD1 or TRBD2 (6 bases each). Germline CDR1 MNHNS, CDR2 SASEGT. Between the trimmed V and J ends, which lost 6 bases and 3 bases, there was a span of 13 bases. This CDR3 spans 14 amino acids.

The chain joins TRBV25-1 to TRBJ1-6; 8 nucleotides match TRBD1. The CDR3 loop spans 14 amino acids. The germline gives CDR1 MGHDK, CDR2 SYGVNS. V was clipped by 6 bases and J by 5 bases; unmatched bases: 3. The CDR3 DNA reads as TGTGCCAGCAGGGGGACAGGCGATAATTCACCCCTCCACTTT. It translates to CASRGTGDNSPLHF.

This clonotype was detected ten times or more. The chain employs TRBV30 and TRBJ2-5, with 10 nucleotides matching TRBD1. The V segment lost 7 bases and the J segment 6 bases; nucleotides outside the gene matches: 8. The CDR3 is made up of 13 amino acids. From germline, CDR1 is GTSNPN and CDR2 SVGIG (reference sequence). This chain's CDR3 is CAYAGTGAKTQYF. The CDR3 DNA reads as TGTGCCTACGCCGGGACAGGGGCTAAGACCCAGTACTTC.

The V and J genes are TRBV2 and TRBJ2-7, with D perhaps matching TRBD1 or TRBD2 (5 bases each). Trimming removed 6 bases at V and 6 bases at J, with 15 bases between. CDR1 is SNHLY and CDR2 is FYNNEI in the germline V gene. The CDR3 sequence is 13 residues long. The CDR3 sequence: CASSLMGEGEQYF. The CDR3 DNA reads as TGTGCCAGCAGCTTAATGGGGGAAGGCGAGCAGTACTTC. Filled out from reference TRBV2 and TRBJ2-7, the complete variable domain reads EPEVTQTPSHQVTQMGQEVILRCVPISNHLYFYWYRQILGQKVEFLVSFYNNEISEKSEIFDDQFSVERPDGSNFTLKIRSTKLEDSAMYFCASSLMGEGEQYFGPGTRLTVT.

This clonotype was counted a few times. A much larger clone is a single base away; this may be a read error. This chain connects TRBV20-1 to TRBJ1-5; D unclear. Trimming cost V 5 bases and J 3 bases, with 11 bases left between them. The CDR3 totals 13 residues. Germline-derived CDR1 and CDR2 are DFQATT and SNEGSKA (reference sequence). This CDR3 reads CSAGAGNNQPQHF. The CDR3 nucleotides read TGCAGTGCTGGAGCTGGGAACAATCAGCCCCAGCATTTT.